The clone carrying this TCR beta chain was found once. Repertoires were generated with immunoSEQ multiplex PCR, while TCRdb's copy carries only in-frame clones and drops some. The data show around 99,000 clones, with 92% seen just once and around 2.7% held by the top ten. This CDR3 is 11 amino acids long. CDR1 and CDR2 (germline): MDHEN, SYDVKM. The ends were cut back, 7 bases at V and 2 bases at J, with 5 bases in the middle. This sample was included in a study of T cell changes during pregnancy in multiple sclerosis. The chain couples TRBV28 to TRBJ1-2, with D unresolved. Specimen: peripheral blood, collected in the first trimester of pregnancy. This TCR came from a female donor with multiple sclerosis, enrolled in a pregnancy study. The CDR3 DNA reads as TGTGCCAGCACCTTCAACTATGGCTACACCTTC. It is translated as CASTFNYGYTF.